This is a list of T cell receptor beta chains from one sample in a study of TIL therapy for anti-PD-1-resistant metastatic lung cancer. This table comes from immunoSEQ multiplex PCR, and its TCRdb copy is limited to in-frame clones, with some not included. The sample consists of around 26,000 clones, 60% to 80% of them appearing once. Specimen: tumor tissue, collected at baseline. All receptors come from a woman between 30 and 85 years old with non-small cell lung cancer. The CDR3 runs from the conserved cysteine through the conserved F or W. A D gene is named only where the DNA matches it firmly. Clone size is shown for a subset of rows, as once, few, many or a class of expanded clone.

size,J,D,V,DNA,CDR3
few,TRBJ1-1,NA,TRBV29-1,TGCAGCGTTGAACCCGGGGACGGTGAAGCTTTCTTT,CSVEPGDGEAFF
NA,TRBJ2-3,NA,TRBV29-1,TGCAGCGCCGGCAGGGGATTGAGTTTATCTCCAGATACGCAGTATTTT,CSAGRGLSLSPDTQYF
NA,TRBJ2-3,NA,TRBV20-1,TGCAGTGCCACGGGCACAGATACGCAGTATTTT,CSATGTDTQYF
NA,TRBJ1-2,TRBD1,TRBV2,TGTGCCAGCAGTGAGCGGACAGGGGATCAGATCTATGGCTACACCTTC,CASSERTGDQIYGYTF
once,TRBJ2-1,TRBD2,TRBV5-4,TGTGCCAGCAGCTACCGACTAGCGGGGAGGAACAATGAGCAGTTCTTC,CASSYRLAGRNNEQFF
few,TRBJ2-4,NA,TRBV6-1,TGTGCCAGCAGTGAACAGGTGGGACAGTACTTC,CASSEQVGQYF
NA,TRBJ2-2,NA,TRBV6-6,TGTGCCAGCAGCAGAAACAGTTACACCGGGGAGCTGTTTTTT,CASSRNSYTGELFF
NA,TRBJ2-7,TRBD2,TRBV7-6,TGTGCCAGCAGCTTAGCGGGGCGTGCGGGAGGGTCCCCCTACGAGCAGTACTTC,CASSLAGRAGGSPYEQYF
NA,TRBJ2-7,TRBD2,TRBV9,TGTGCCAGCAGCGCCCTAGCGGGAGGCTACGAGCAGTACTTC,CASSALAGGYEQYF
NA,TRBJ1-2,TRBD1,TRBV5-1,TGCGCCAGCAGTAGGCAGGGGGACGCTAATGGCTACACCTTC,CASSRQGDANGYTF
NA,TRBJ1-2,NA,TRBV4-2,TGTGCCAGCAGCCAAGATCACAATAACTATGGCTACACCTTC,CASSQDHNNYGYTF
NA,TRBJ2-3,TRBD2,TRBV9,TGTGCCAGCAGCGTAAGTAGCGGGAGTGATACGCAGTATTTT,CASSVSSGSDTQYF
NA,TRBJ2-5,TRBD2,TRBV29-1,TGCAGCGTTGATTCGGGGGGAGAGACCCAGTACTTC,CSVDSGGETQYF
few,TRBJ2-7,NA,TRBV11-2,TGTGCCAGCAGCCCAACGGTGTCGGGGTACGAGCAGTACTTC,CASSPTVSGYEQYF
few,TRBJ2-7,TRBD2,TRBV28,TGTGCCAGCAATCTAGCGGGTCACTACGAGCAGTACTTC,CASNLAGHYEQYF
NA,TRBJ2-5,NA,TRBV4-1,TGCGCCAGCAGCCAAGATAGCAGGGTGATGACCCAGTACTTC,CASSQDSRVMTQYF
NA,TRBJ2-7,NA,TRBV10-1,TGCGCCAGCTTTCATCTGGACTACCCGCCCTACGAGCAGTACTTC,CASFHLDYPPYEQYF
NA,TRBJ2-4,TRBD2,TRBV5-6,TGTGCCAGCAGTCCCGGGCTAGCGGGCGTCAAAAACATTCAGTACTTC,CASSPGLAGVKNIQYF
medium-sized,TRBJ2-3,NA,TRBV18,TGTGCCAGCTCACCACCCCCCGGAAATACGCAGTATTTT,CASSPPPGNTQYF
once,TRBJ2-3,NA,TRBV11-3,TGTGCCAGCAGCCCCCTGGGGGGTGGCGCAGATACGCAGTATTTT,CASSPLGGGADTQYF
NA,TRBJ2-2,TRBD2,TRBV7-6,TGTGCCAGCAGCTATAGCGGGGGGAACACCGGGGAGCTGTTTTTT,CASSYSGGNTGELFF
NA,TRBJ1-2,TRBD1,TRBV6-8,TGTGCCAGCAGTCTACCCGGACAGGACGGCTACACCTTC,CASSLPGQDGYTF
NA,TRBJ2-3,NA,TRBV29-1,TGCAGCGTTCTGGATCCAGATACGCAGTATTTT,CSVLDPDTQYF
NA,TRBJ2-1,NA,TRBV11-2,TGTGCCAGCAGCTCCATGGGTAGGACAGAGCAGTTCTTC,CASSSMGRTEQFF
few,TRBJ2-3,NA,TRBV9,TGTGCCAGCAGCGGCCATAGCGGAACTACAGATACGCAGTATTTT,CASSGHSGTTDTQYF
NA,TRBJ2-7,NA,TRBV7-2,TGTGCCAGCAGCTTAGAGGGAACCACACGCTCCTACGAGCAGTACTTC,CASSLEGTTRSYEQYF
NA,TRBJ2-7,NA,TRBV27,TGTGCCAGCAGAGGCGGGAACTCCTACGAGCAGTACTTC,CASRGGNSYEQYF
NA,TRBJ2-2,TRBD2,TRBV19,TGTGCCAGTAGAGGGCGGGGACTAGCGGGAACCGGGGAGCTGTTTTTT,CASRGRGLAGTGELFF
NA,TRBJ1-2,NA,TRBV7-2,TGTGCCAGCAGCCCGGGGGGTGGCAGGGTTTTGAATGGCTACACCTTC,CASSPGGGRVLNGYTF
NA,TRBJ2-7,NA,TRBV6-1,TGTGCCAGCAGTGGGGGTGGAGGGCCGGTCTCCTACGAGCAGTACTTC,CASSGGGGPVSYEQYF
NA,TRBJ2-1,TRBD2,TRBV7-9,TGTGCCAGCAGCAGGCTAGCGGGTGGCAATGAGCAGTTCTTC,CASSRLAGGNEQFF
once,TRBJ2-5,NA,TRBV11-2,TGTGCCAGCAGCCCTGGAACCGAGACCCAGTACTTC,CASSPGTETQYF
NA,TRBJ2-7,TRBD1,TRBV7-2,TGTGCCAGCAGCCCCCGACAGGGGGGGTACGAGCAGTACTTC,CASSPRQGGYEQYF
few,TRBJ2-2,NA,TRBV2,TGTGCCAGCAGTGATGGGTCGGCGACCGGGGAGCTGTTTTTT,CASSDGSATGELFF
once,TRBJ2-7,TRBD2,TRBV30,TGTGCCTGGAGTGGAGCTCCAGCGGGAGTCCCCCCGGGCTACGAGCAGTACTTC,CAWSGAPAGVPPGYEQYF
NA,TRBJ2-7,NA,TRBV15,TGTGCCACCAGCAGTTTCCAGGGAAGGGAGCAGTACTTC,CATSSFQGREQYF
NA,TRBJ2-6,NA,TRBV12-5,TGTGCTAGTGGTACTATTAGTGGGGCCAACGTCCTGACTTTC,CASGTISGANVLTF
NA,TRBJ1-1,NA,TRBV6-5,TGTGCCAGCAGCCTCAGTTTGGGAAGGACTGAAGCTTTCTTT,CASSLSLGRTEAFF
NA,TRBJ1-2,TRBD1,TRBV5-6,TGTGCCAGCAGCTCTACCGGGACAGGGATATTTGCTGGCTACACCTTC,CASSSTGTGIFAGYTF
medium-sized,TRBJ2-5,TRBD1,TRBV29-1,TGCAGCGTCAAGGACAGGGGGAGCAAAGAGACCCAGTACTTC,CSVKDRGSKETQYF
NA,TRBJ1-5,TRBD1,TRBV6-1,TGTGCCAGCATCCCCGGTCAGGGGGCCTGGCAGCCCCAGCATTTT,CASIPGQGAWQPQHF
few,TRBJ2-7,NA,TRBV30,TGTGCCTGGAGCAGGTTAACCTACGAGCAGTACTTC,CAWSRLTYEQYF
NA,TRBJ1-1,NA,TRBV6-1,TGTGCCAGTCACCGGGAAGGGGGCACTGAAGCTTTCTTT,CASHREGGTEAFF
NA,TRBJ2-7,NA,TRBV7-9,TGTGCCAGCAGCCCCCGGGGAGGGGGTTCCTACGAGCAGTACTTC,CASSPRGGGSYEQYF
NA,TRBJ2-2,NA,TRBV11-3,TGTGCCAGCAGCTTGACCGGCGCCGGGGAGCTGTTTTTT,CASSLTGAGELFF
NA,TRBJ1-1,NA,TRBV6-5,TGTGCCAGCAGTCAGACCCAGAGCATGAACACTGAAGCTTTCTTT,CASSQTQSMNTEAFF
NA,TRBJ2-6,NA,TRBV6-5,TGTGCCAGCAGTTACTTCACGTCGACCGGGGCCAACGTCCTGACTTTC,CASSYFTSTGANVLTF
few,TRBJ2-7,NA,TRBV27,TGTGCCAGCAGTAAGACTAAATACGAGCAGTACTTC,CASSKTKYEQYF
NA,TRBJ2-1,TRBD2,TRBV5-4,TGTGCCAGCAGCTCCGGGACTAGCGGGAGCTTCAGAGAGCAGTTCTTC,CASSSGTSGSFREQFF
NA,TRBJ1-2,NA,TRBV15,TGTGCCACCAGCAGCCCGGGACGTGGGAGTGGTGGCTATGGCTACACCTTC,CATSSPGRGSGGYGYTF
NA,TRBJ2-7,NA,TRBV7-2,TGTGCCAGCAGCTTAGGTAGGGACTACGAGCAGTACTTC,CASSLGRDYEQYF
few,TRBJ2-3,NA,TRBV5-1,TGCGCCAGCAGCTTGGAAGTCACAGATACGCAGTATTTT,CASSLEVTDTQYF
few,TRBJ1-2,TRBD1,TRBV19,TGTGCCAGCGCTCCCGGGACAGGGGGCTATGGCTACACCTTC,CASAPGTGGYGYTF
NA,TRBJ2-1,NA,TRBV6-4,TGTGCCAGCAGTGAGACCGGGTCTAAGCAGTTCTTC,CASSETGSKQFF
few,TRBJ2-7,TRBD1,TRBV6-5,TGTGCCAGCAGGAGGGACAGGTCGGTCTACGAGCAGTACTTC,CASRRDRSVYEQYF
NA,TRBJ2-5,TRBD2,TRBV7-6,TGTGCCAGCAGCCTAGCGGGGGTACGGACCCAGTACTTC,CASSLAGVRTQYF
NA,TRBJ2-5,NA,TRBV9,TGTGCCAGCAGTGAAACCCCAAACCCAGGAGAGACCCAGTACTTC,CASSETPNPGETQYF
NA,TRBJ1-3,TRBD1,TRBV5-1,TGCGCCAGCAGCATAAACCCCGGGACAGCTGGAAACACCATATATTTT,CASSINPGTAGNTIYF
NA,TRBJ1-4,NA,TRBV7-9,TGTGCCAGCACCCTATCGCAGGGAGGGCAGGAAAAACTGTTTTTT,CASTLSQGGQEKLFF
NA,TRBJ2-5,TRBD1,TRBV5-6,TGTGCCAGCAGCTTGGGGGACAGGGGTTTTGAGACCCAGTACTTC,CASSLGDRGFETQYF